Listed below are T cell receptor beta chains from one sample, sequenced in a study of neurological immune-mediated disorders. TCRdb re-analysed the 5' RACE reads in MiXCR, keeping a single row per CDR3 protein. Of about 120,000 distinct CDR3 sequences in the sample, more than 2.5% are singletons; the top ten hold roughly 1.3%. Sequencing input: PBMCs. These receptors were collected from a woman between 25 and 40 years old with multiple sclerosis. The CDR3 runs from the conserved cysteine through the conserved F or W. A D gene is named only where the DNA matches it firmly. Expanded clones are given a class, and other clones once, few, many or no size at all.

size,D,V,J,DNA,CDR3
many,.,TRBV18,TRBJ1-5,TGTGCCAGCTCACCAGGGAGGGGCAATCAGCCCCAGCATTTT,CASSPGRGNQPQHF
many,.,TRBV11-2,TRBJ2-2,TGTGCCAGCAGCTTACGTCGGGGGAACGGGGAGCTGTTTTTT,CASSLRRGNGELFF
many,.,TRBV20-1,TRBJ1-2,TGCAGTGCTAGAGATCCGATAGGGCTCTATGGCTACACCTTC,CSARDPIGLYGYTF
few,.,TRBV7-9,TRBJ2-3,TGTGCCAGCAGGTCCGCGGGAAGCACAGATACGCAGTATTTT,CASRSAGSTDTQYF
.,.,TRBV6-6,TRBJ2-7,TGTGCCAGCAGTTATTGGGACTCGGACGAGCAGTACTTC,CASSYWDSDEQYF
many,.,TRBV20-1,TRBJ1-4,TGCAGCCTCTTAACAATACACCAGAATGAAAAACTGTTTTTT,CSLLTIHQNEKLFF
many,.,TRBV12-3/TRBV12-4,TRBJ1-3,TGTGCCAGCAGTTTTTTTCGACAGCGGGGAAACACCATATATTTT,CASSFFRQRGNTIYF
few,TRBD2,TRBV7-8,TRBJ2-7,TGTGCCAGCAGCTTATTTTTGTGGGGGGGGACCCCCTACGAGCAGTACTTC,CASSLFLWGGTPYEQYF
many,.,TRBV30,TRBJ2-6,TGTGCCTGGAGTGATAGAAGCTCTGGGGCCAACGTCCTGACTTTC,CAWSDRSSGANVLTF
many,.,TRBV5-1,TRBJ2-1,TGCGCCAGCAGCTTGGCCCCCCTGTCCCTCTCAAGCTCCTACAATGAGCAGTTCTTC,CASSLAPLSLSSSYNEQFF
many,.,TRBV5-1,TRBJ1-1,TGCGCCAGCAGCCTAAATGTCGGGCAAAACACTGAAGCTTTCTTT,CASSLNVGQNTEAFF
many,.,TRBV20-1,TRBJ1-3,TGCAGTGCTAGAGATTACCTGGCGGAGGACACCATATATTTT,CSARDYLAEDTIYF
many,.,TRBV27,TRBJ1-1,TGTGCCAGCAGTTTCGGTCCGGGCTCGGGGGACACTGAAGCTTTCTTT,CASSFGPGSGDTEAFF
many,TRBD1,TRBV18,TRBJ2-1,TGTGCCAGCTCACCCTTGGACAGGGACAATGAGCAGTTCTTC,CASSPLDRDNEQFF
many,.,TRBV5-1,TRBJ1-2,TGCGCCAGCAGGCCGGCGGGACTCTCGTCGGATGGCTACACCTTC,CASRPAGLSSDGYTF
many,.,TRBV20-1,TRBJ1-6,TGCAGTGCTAGAGGTGCAGGGTCCCCCGGGGATTCACCCCTCCACTTT,CSARGAGSPGDSPLHF
few,.,TRBV7-2,TRBJ2-2,TGTGCCAGCAGCTTTGGACAGCAGGTTGGGGAGCTGTTTTTT,CASSFGQQVGELFF
many,.,TRBV18,TRBJ1-5,TGTGCCAGCTCACTACAAGAAATCGGAAGGCAGCCCCAGCATTTT,CASSLQEIGRQPQHF
.,.,TRBV29-1,TRBJ2-3,TGCAGCGTTGTCGCAGATGGGGTAGATACGCAGTATTTT,CSVVADGVDTQYF
many,TRBD2,TRBV10-3,TRBJ2-3,TGTGCCATCAGTGATAGCGGGGGGGCCCTAGATACGCAGTATTTT,CAISDSGGALDTQYF
many,TRBD1,TRBV4-3,TRBJ1-2,TGCGCCAGCAGCCAAGATTGGCAGGGGGCGAACCCCTATGGCTACACCTTC,CASSQDWQGANPYGYTF
many,.,TRBV4-3,TRBJ2-3,TGCGCCAGCAGCCGAATCCCGTATAGCACAGATACGCAGTATTTT,CASSRIPYSTDTQYF
few,.,TRBV27,TRBJ1-5,TGTGCCAGCAGTTTATTTTGGGGGAGCAATCAGCCCCAGCATTTT,CASSLFWGSNQPQHF
many,.,TRBV7-2,TRBJ2-7,TGTGCCAGCAGCTTTACTTCAGGCCCGGGGTACGAGCAGTACTTC,CASSFTSGPGYEQYF
many,.,TRBV6-6,TRBJ2-5,TGTGCCAGCAGTTACTCGCCACGACAAGAGACCCAGTACTTC,CASSYSPRQETQYF
many,.,TRBV12-3/TRBV12-4,TRBJ2-4,TGTGCCAGCAGTTTGGGTCTGAAAAACATTCAGTACTTC,CASSLGLKNIQYF
many,TRBD1,TRBV12-3/TRBV12-4,TRBJ1-6,TGTGCCAGCAGCAGACAGGGGATTCGTAATTCACCCCTCCACTTT,CASSRQGIRNSPLHF
many,TRBD2,TRBV20-1,TRBJ2-7,TGCAGTGCAGAGGCCCTACTAGCGGGGGACCGCCCCTACGAGCAGTACTTC,CSAEALLAGDRPYEQYF
many,TRBD2,TRBV29-1,TRBJ2-3,TGCAGCGTTGATTCCTTGGATAGCGGGGCCTACACAGATACGCAGTATTTT,CSVDSLDSGAYTDTQYF
many,.,TRBV10-3,TRBJ1-4,TGTGCCATCAGGGGGGGCGCTTTGGAAAAACTGTTTTTT,CAIRGGALEKLFF
many,TRBD1,TRBV12-3/TRBV12-4,TRBJ1-2,TGTGCCAGCACCCCTGGAGGACAGGACGGCTACACCTTC,CASTPGGQDGYTF
many,.,TRBV10-3,TRBJ1-5,TGTGCCATCTCCCGGGGAGATCAGCCCCAGCATTTT,CAISRGDQPQHF
many,TRBD2,TRBV5-1,TRBJ2-7,TGCGCCAGCAGCCAGGGCGCGGGGGGGCCGGACGAGCAGTACTTC,CASSQGAGGPDEQYF
many,TRBD2,TRBV7-8,TRBJ2-5,TGTGCCAGCAGCTTGCTAGCGGGAGCGCCCCAAGAGACCCAGTACTTC,CASSLLAGAPQETQYF
few,.,TRBV5-1,TRBJ1-4,TGCGCCAGCAGCTCCCGCCCCCGGGGAATGGCAACTAATGAAAAACTGTTTTTT,CASSSRPRGMATNEKLFF
many,TRBD1,TRBV5-1,TRBJ2-2,TGCGCCAGCAGCTTGGGACAGGGGACGTACACCGGGGAGCTGTTTTTT,CASSLGQGTYTGELFF
many,.,TRBV20-1,TRBJ1-5,TGCAGTGCTAGATTGGGGGCTGGGCAGCCCCAGCATTTT,CSARLGAGQPQHF
many,.,TRBV7-2,TRBJ2-1,TGTGCCAGCAGCTTAGTCCAACGCGATTGGACAGCTTCCTACAATGAGCAGTTCTTC,CASSLVQRDWTASYNEQFF
many,.,TRBV5-1,TRBJ2-3,TGCGCCAGCAGCCCCGAAACAGATACGCAGTATTTT,CASSPETDTQYF
many,.,TRBV6-2/TRBV6-3,TRBJ2-7,TGTGCCAGCAGCGCCGCTCACTACGAGCAGTACTTC,CASSAAHYEQYF
many,.,TRBV29-1,TRBJ2-7,TGCAGCGTTCAACAGGGCATCTACGAGCAGTACTTC,CSVQQGIYEQYF
many,.,TRBV5-1,TRBJ2-7,TGCGCCAGCAGCTTGATGTACCGGAGCTACGAGCAGTACTTC,CASSLMYRSYEQYF
many,TRBD1,TRBV3-1,TRBJ1-2,TGTGCCAGCAGGACAGGGGGTTCCTATGGCTACACCTTC,CASRTGGSYGYTF
many,.,TRBV7-9,TRBJ2-1,TGTGCCAGCAGCTCCAGTCAGGGCAGGCGACACAATGAGCAGTTCTTC,CASSSSQGRRHNEQFF
many,TRBD1,TRBV19,TRBJ1-1,TGTGCCAGTAGATGGGACAGGGGAATGAACACTGAAGCTTTCTTT,CASRWDRGMNTEAFF
many,TRBD2,TRBV5-5,TRBJ2-3,TGTGCCAGCAGCCTACCCGGGGGGGGAGGAGATACGCAGTATTTT,CASSLPGGGGDTQYF
many,.,TRBV14,TRBJ2-1,TGTGCCAGCAGCCGCCTCAAGAAAAGCTCCTACAATGAGCAGTTCTTC,CASSRLKKSSYNEQFF
many,TRBD2,TRBV5-5,TRBJ2-3,TGTGCCAGCAGCTTGGTACAAGCGGGGGGTTCCACAGATACGCAGTATTTT,CASSLVQAGGSTDTQYF
many,.,TRBV5-1,TRBJ2-3,TGCGCCAGCAAGGAGTTGGGAGGTTACACAGATACGCAGTATTTT,CASKELGGYTDTQYF
few,.,TRBV10-1,TRBJ2-7,TGCGCCAGCGCGGCGCGGGACCACTGGGACTACGAGCAGTACTTC,CASAARDHWDYEQYF
many,TRBD2,TRBV11-2,TRBJ2-7,TGTGCCAGCAGCTTCTCCCAGGGAGGGCTTTGGCTAGCGGCGTCCTACGAGCAGTACTTC,CASSFSQGGLWLAASYEQYF
few,.,TRBV14,TRBJ1-2,TGTGCCAGCAGCCAAGACCAAGAGGACTATGGCTACACCTTC,CASSQDQEDYGYTF
many,TRBD1,TRBV7-2,TRBJ2-7,TGTGCCAGCAGCTTAGTTTTTGGCGGACAGGCCTACGAGCAGTACTTC,CASSLVFGGQAYEQYF